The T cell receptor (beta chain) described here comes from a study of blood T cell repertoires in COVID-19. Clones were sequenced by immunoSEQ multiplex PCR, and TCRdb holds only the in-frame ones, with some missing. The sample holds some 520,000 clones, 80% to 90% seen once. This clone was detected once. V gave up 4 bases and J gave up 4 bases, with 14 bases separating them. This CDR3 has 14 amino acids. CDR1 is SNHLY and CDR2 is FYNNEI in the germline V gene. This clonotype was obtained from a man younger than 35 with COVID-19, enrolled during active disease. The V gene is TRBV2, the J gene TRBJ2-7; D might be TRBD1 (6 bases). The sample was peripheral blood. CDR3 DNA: TGTGCCAGCAGTGCCCAGGGGAGCTTATACGAGCAGTACTTC. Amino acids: CASSAQGSLYEQYF. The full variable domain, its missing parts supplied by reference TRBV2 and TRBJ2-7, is EPEVTQTPSHQVTQMGQEVILRCVPISNHLYFYWYRQILGQKVEFLVSFYNNEISEKSEIFDDQFSVERPDGSNFTLKIRSTKLEDSAMYFCASSAQGSLYEQYFGPGTRLTVT.